Listed below are T cell receptor beta chains from one sample, sequenced in a study of T cells after somatic rescue of genetic block. Clones were read by immunoSEQ multiplex PCR, and TCRdb kept only the in-frame ones, dropping some. Of about 13,000 clones detected, 65% to 85% appear once; the ten largest clones hold about 20%. The sequenced material came from peripheral blood mononuclear cells (PBMCs). The receptors were sampled from a boy between 10 and 17 years old. CDR3s include the opening cysteine and the closing phenylalanine or tryptophan. D genes are given only for firm matches. A clone size is listed for some rows: how often the clone was seen (once, few, many), or a class if it is expanded.

d_call	clone_size	j_call	cdr3_length	v_call	cdr3_nt	cdr3_aa
-	-	TRBJ2-7	12	TRBV6-6	TGTGCCAGCAGTCCACAGGGCTACGAGCAGTACTTC	CASSPQGYEQYF
TRBD1	-	TRBJ1-6	17	TRBV4-2	TGTGCCAGCAGCCTGTCCGGGACAGGGGGGAATAATTCACCCCTCCACTTT	CASSLSGTGGNNSPLHF
TRBD1	few	TRBJ1-1	15	TRBV5-1	TGCGCCAGCAGCTTGGCCGAAGGGGGCGAGGTTGAAGCTTTCTTT	CASSLAEGGEVEAFF
TRBD2	large	TRBJ2-1	16	TRBV5-1	TGCGCCAGCAGCTTACCCCCAGCGGGAGGGCTCAATGAGCAGTTCTTC	CASSLPPAGGLNEQFF
TRBD2	-	TRBJ2-3	16	TRBV5-1	TGCGCCAGCAGACAAACTAGCGGTACTAGCACAGATACGCAGTATTTT	CASRQTSGTSTDTQYF
TRBD2	-	TRBJ2-2	18	TRBV5-8	TGTGCCAGCAGCCTAAGACTAGCGTCTCTCCCCACAGGCGGGGAGCTGTTTTTT	CASSLRLASLPTGGELFF
-	-	TRBJ1-5	12	TRBV29-1	TGCAGCGTTGAGGGGAGCAATCAGCCCCAGCATTTT	CSVEGSNQPQHF
-	-	TRBJ2-6	12	TRBV2	TGTGCCAGCAGTGAAGACCCCAACGTCCTGACTTTC	CASSEDPNVLTF
TRBD1	-	TRBJ1-4	14	TRBV28	TGTGCCAGCAGCCCCGACAGGGGGCCTGAAAAACTGTTTTTT	CASSPDRGPEKLFF
TRBD1	few	TRBJ2-1	14	TRBV2	TGTGCCAGCAGGTTAGGGACAGCCCACAATGAGCAGTTCTTC	CASRLGTAHNEQFF
-	-	TRBJ2-2	14	TRBV11-1	TGTGCCAGCAGCTTAGGGCAGGTCACCGGGGAGCTGTTTTTT	CASSLGQVTGELFF
-	-	TRBJ2-5	11	TRBV2	TGTGCCAGCAGTTACCAAGAGACCCAGTACTTC	CASSYQETQYF
-	-	TRBJ2-1	15	TRBV11-3	TGTGCCAGCAGCTGGGGAGGATTCTCCTACAATGAGCAGTTCTTC	CASSWGGFSYNEQFF
-	-	TRBJ1-1	15	TRBV5-4	TGTGCCAGCAGCAGGGACTTTGCCCCTAAGGGTGAAGCTTTCTTT	CASSRDFAPKGEAFF
-	-	TRBJ2-3	15	TRBV4-1	TGCGCCAGCAGCCAGGAGGGGATTAGCACAGATACGCAGTATTTT	CASSQEGISTDTQYF
TRBD2	-	TRBJ2-2	16	TRBV11-2	TGTGCCAGCAGCTTCGGACTAGCGGGGGGGACCGGGGAGCTGTTTTTT	CASSFGLAGGTGELFF
TRBD2	-	TRBJ2-3	18	TRBV11-3	TGTGCCAGCAGCCAAGGGCTAGCGGGGGGGCTGGTCACAGATACGCAGTATTTT	CASSQGLAGGLVTDTQYF
-	-	TRBJ1-1	16	TRBV28	TGTGCCAGCAGTTTAGATCCTTCAGGCGCGTCCACTGAAGCTTTCTTT	CASSLDPSGASTEAFF
TRBD1	-	TRBJ2-1	16	TRBV9	TGTGCCAGCAGCCGGGACAGGGGTCAAGCCTACAATGAGCAGTTCTTC	CASSRDRGQAYNEQFF
TRBD1	-	TRBJ2-3	17	TRBV10-2	TGCGCCAGCAGTCACCCCCGGGGACAGGGAATCACAGATACGCAGTATTTT	CASSHPRGQGITDTQYF
-	-	TRBJ1-1	14	TRBV13	TGTGCCAGCAGCCCCTTTGTGCTGAACACTGAAGCTTTCTTT	CASSPFVLNTEAFF
TRBD1	-	TRBJ1-2	15	TRBV28	TGTGCCAGCAGTCAAACCGGGACAGGGCACTATGGCTACACCTTC	CASSQTGTGHYGYTF
-	-	TRBJ2-1	13	TRBV27	TGTGCCAGCAAAAAGGACTCCTACAATGAGCAGTTCTTC	CASKKDSYNEQFF
-	-	TRBJ2-2	16	TRBV6-6	TGTGCCAGCAGTTCTCTTTACGGATGGGACACCGGGGAGCTGTTTTTT	CASSSLYGWDTGELFF
-	-	TRBJ2-1	16	TRBV28	TGTGCCAGCAGTTTATCTCCGGGACTTTCCTACAATGAGCAGTTCTTC	CASSLSPGLSYNEQFF
-	-	TRBJ1-6	14	TRBV2	TGTGCCAGCAGCACGGGACCTGAAGGTTCACCCCTCCACTTT	CASSTGPEGSPLHF
-	few	TRBJ2-7	14	TRBV2	TGTGCCAGCAATGTGAGGGAATTGCTATACGAGCAGTACTTC	CASNVRELLYEQYF
TRBD1	few	TRBJ1-2	14	TRBV5-1	TGCGCCAGCAGCTTGGGACAGGGGTGGTATGGCTACACCTTC	CASSLGQGWYGYTF
-	-	TRBJ1-5	16	TRBV21-1	TGTGCCAGCAGCAAAGGGCGGGGAACAGGGCGGTCAGCCCAGCATTTT	CASSKGRGTGRSAQHF
-	-	TRBJ2-2	16	TRBV15	TGTGCCACCAGCAGAAGGCCACCGCCGAACACCGGGGAGCTGTTTTTT	CATSRRPPPNTGELFF
-	-	TRBJ2-3	15	TRBV9	TGTGCCAGCAGCGAAGGACTACTGTACACAGATACGCAGTATTTT	CASSEGLLYTDTQYF